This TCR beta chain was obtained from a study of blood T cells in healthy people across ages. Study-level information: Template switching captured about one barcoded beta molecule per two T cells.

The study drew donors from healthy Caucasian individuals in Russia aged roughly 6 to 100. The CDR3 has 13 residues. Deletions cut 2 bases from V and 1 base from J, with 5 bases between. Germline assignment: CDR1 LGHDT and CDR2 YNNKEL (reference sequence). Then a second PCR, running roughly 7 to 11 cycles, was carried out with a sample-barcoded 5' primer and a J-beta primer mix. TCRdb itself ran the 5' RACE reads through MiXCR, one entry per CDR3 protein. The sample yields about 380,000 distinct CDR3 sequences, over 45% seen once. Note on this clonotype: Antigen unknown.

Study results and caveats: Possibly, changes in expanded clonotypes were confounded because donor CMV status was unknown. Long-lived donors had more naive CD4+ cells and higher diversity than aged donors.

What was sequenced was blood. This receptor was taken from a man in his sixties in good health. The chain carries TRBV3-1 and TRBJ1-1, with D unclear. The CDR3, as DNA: TGTGCCAGCAGCCAACAGAGGAACACTGAAGCTTTCTTT. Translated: CASSQQRNTEAFF.